These 8 T cell receptor beta chains share one sample of origin, sequenced in a study of T cells in women clearing cervical HPV infection. Generated by immunoSEQ multiplex PCR, the TCRdb table keeps only in-frame clones and is missing some. The sample has 30,000 to 35,000 clones. The sample taken for sequencing was blood buffy coat. All receptors come from a woman aged 18-69 years with a cervical HPV16 infection that either progressed to CIN3+ or cleared (not recorded which).

With respect to this clone: The CDR3 end lies 3 residues beyond the end of the read and is filled in from the germline J gene. This chain uses TRBV2 with TRBJ2-1; 11 bases line up with TRBD1. The CDR3 extends over 15 amino acids. The V gene's germline CDR1 is SNHLY and CDR2 FYNNEI. Unmatched junction bases numbered 6, after V lost 7 bases and J lost 4 bases. The CDR3 DNA, read in part, is TGTGCCAGCACCGGACAGGGGGCTGGTTACAATGAG. Encoded protein: CASTGQGAGYNE. The whole CDR3 protein is CASTGQGAGYNEQFF.

On this clone: The read terminates 3 residues before the CDR3 end, so the remaining end is supplied by the germline J gene. V is TRBV7-9 and J is TRBJ2-7, with TRBD1 identical over 11 bases. Per the germline V gene, CDR1 is SEHNR and CDR2 is FQNEAQ (reference sequence). The trim removed 1 base at V and 2 bases at J, leaving 1 base unmatched. The CDR3 loop spans 15 amino acids. The chain's CDR3 is CASSLGGQGAYEQYF. The sequenced part of the CDR3 DNA is TGTGCCAGCAGCTTAGGGGGACAGGGGGCCTACGAG.

Turning to this clone: Read coverage stops 3 residues before the CDR3 terminus; the germline J gene supplies the remainder. The rearrangement joins TRBV18 to TRBJ2-2; D is perhaps TRBD1 (5 bases). This CDR3 contains 15 residues. Germline-derived CDR1 and CDR2 are KGHSH and LQKENI. V gave up 5 bases and J gave up 4 bases, with 14 bases separating them. Partial CDR3 DNA: TGTGCCAGCTCATTGCTGACAGAACTCACCGGGGAG. Protein sequence: CASSLLTELTGE. In full, the CDR3 is CASSLLTELTGELFF.

The sequenced part of the CDR3 DNA is TGTGCCAGCAGCTTATACAGCAACACCGGGGAG. It is translated as CASSLYSNTGE. The entire CDR3 reads CASSLYSNTGELFF. The V and J genes are TRBV11-3 and TRBJ2-2; D is undetermined. The read ends 3 residues before the CDR3 terminus; that terminus is restored from the germline J gene. In germline, CDR1 is SGHNT, CDR2 YENEEA. The CDR3 sequence is 14 residues long. V lost 2 bases and J 2 bases, leaving 6 bases between the germline ends.

On this clone: The read ends 3 residues before the CDR3 terminus; that terminus is restored from the germline J gene. The chain couples TRBV12-3 or TRBV12-4 to TRBJ2-2, with 7 bases that match TRBD1. The CDR3 has 16 amino acids. After removal of 6 bases from V and 1 base from J, the junction contained 8 bases not matched to a gene. The CDR3 protein is CASSPGTARNTGELFF. The part of the CDR3 DNA that was read is TGTGCCAGCAGCCCCGGGACAGCCCGGAACACCGGGGAG.

On this clone itself: With the read ending 3 residues before the CDR3 end, the germline J gene is used to fill in that end. Other DNA sequences in this sample translate to the same CDR3. The chain has TRBV30 and TRBJ1-2; TRBD1 is a possible D gene (6 bases). The germline V gene has CDR1 GTSNPN and CDR2 SVGIG (reference sequence). This CDR3 has 13 residues. V was trimmed by 0 bases and J by 4 bases, leaving 9 bases between them. The CDR3 here is CAWSVQGSYGYTF. The covered CDR3 bases are TGTGCCTGGAGTGTACAGGGAAGCTATGGC.

In the case of this clone: The missing CDR3 end, 3 residues past where the read stops, is filled in from the germline J gene. The V and J genes are TRBV7-2 and TRBJ2-3, with D uncertain. The germline V and J ends were trimmed by 4 bases and 6 bases, with 8 bases remaining between them. The CDR3 has 12 amino acids. Germline V gene lookup returns CDR1 SGHTA and CDR2 FQGNSA. CDR3 DNA (partial): TGTGCCAGCAGCTCGAACGGGGATACG. This codes for CASSSNGDT. The entire CDR3 reads CASSSNGDTQYF.

About this clone: The observed sequence ends 3 residues before the CDR3 terminus, with the missing tail filled in from the germline J gene. The chain combines TRBV6-1 with TRBJ2-7; D possibly matches TRBD1 or TRBD2 (5 bases each). V shed 5 bases and J shed 2 bases, with 13 bases lying between them. The V gene's germline CDR1 is MNHNS and CDR2 SASEGT. The CDR3 covers 14 residues. CDR3: CASSQGTDTYEQYF. The CDR3 DNA, read in part, is TGTGCCAGCAGTCAAGGGACGGACACCTACGAG.